A single sample is the source of the 13 T cell receptor beta chains below, sequenced in a study of blood T cell repertoires in COVID-19 (dated by TCRdb to 2018 to 2021). Library preparation used the immunoSEQ multiplex PCR assay. TCRdb retrieved this table from immuneACCESS and kept in-frame rearrangements only. Not all clones are present; in checked studies, unresolved V genes account for under half, and no reason is known for the remainder. This sample is represented by under 200,000 clones; approximately 90% of them were singletons. The top ten constitute around 5.8% of the sample. The sample was peripheral blood. These receptors were collected from a man aged 35 to 55 with active or convalescent COVID-19.

The genes are TRBV7-9 and TRBJ1-5; D might be TRBD1 (6 bases). Trimming removed 5 bases at V and 0 bases at J, with 11 bases between. Germline lookup yields CDR1 SEHNR and CDR2 FQNEAQ (reference sequence). The CDR3 runs to 15 residues. CDR3 DNA sequence: TGTGCCAGCAGCCCGGACAGAAATAGCAATCAGCCCCAGCATTTT. Translating it yields CASSPDRNSNQPQHF.

The chain uses TRBV28 and TRBJ1-2; unclear D gene. The CDR3 runs to 14 residues. The V end lost 3 bases, the J end lost 0 bases, and 8 bases lay between the germline ends. Germline V gene data show CDR1 as MDHEN and CDR2 as SYDVKM. This CDR3 reads CASSLAGANYGYTF. The CDR3 region has the DNA TGTGCCAGCAGTTTGGCAGGCGCTAACTATGGCTACACCTTC.

This chain joins TRBV19 and TRBJ1-4, with D possibly matching TRBD1 (6 bases). This CDR3 has 14 amino acids. Trimming cost V 6 bases and J 6 bases, with 14 bases left between them. The germline gives CDR1 LNHDA, CDR2 SQIVND (reference sequence). CDR3 DNA sequence: TGTGCCAGTAGCCAAAGGGGGTCCGATGAAAAACTGTTTTTT. It specifies CASSQRGSDEKLFF.

V and J are TRBV27 and TRBJ2-7; TRBD2 matches 15 bases. The germline V gene encodes CDR1 MNHEY and CDR2 SMNVEV (reference sequence). V was pared by 4 bases and J by 7 bases, with 11 bases of the junction left unmatched. The CDR3 totals 17 residues. Here the CDR3 DNA reads TGTGCCAGCAGTTATTTACAGGGGACTAGCGGGAGGTATGAGCAGTACTTC. It yields the protein CASSYLQGTSGRYEQYF.

The table lists this clone with a count of one. The V call is TRBV6-5, the J call TRBJ1-3; 7 bases fit TRBD1. This CDR3 has 15 residues. J was trimmed by 4 bases and V by 7 bases; bases with no gene match: 10. The germline CDR1 and CDR2 sequences are MNHEY and SVGAGI. The CDR3 loop is CASTTTGQLGNTIYF. CDR3 bases: TGTGCCAGCACCACGACGGGACAGCTAGGAAACACCATATATTTT.

This chain uses TRBV18 with TRBJ1-1; TRBD1 might be the D (6 bases). CDR3 length equals 13 residues. Trimming took 8 bases from V and 4 from J, leaving 14 bases between them. Germline assignment: CDR1 KGHSH and CDR2 LQKENI. CDR3 DNA sequence: TGTGCCAGCCAACAGGGTGGCGGCACTGAAGCTTTCTTT. Its protein is CASQQGGGTEAFF.

V is TRBV28 and J is TRBJ1-2, with a tentative D call TRBD1 (6 bases). Germline CDR1 is MDHEN and CDR2 is SYDVKM. Trimming removed 5 bases from V and 6 bases from J, with 13 bases in between. The length of the CDR3 is 13 residues. The CDR3 bases are TGTGCCAGCAGTGTCGGGACACTTGATGGCTACACCTTC. Its translation is CASSVGTLDGYTF.

This clone has just a few counts. The V gene is TRBV5-1, the J gene TRBJ2-3; D unclear. This CDR3 has 15 amino acids. CDR1 SGHRS and CDR2 YFSETQ come from the germline V gene. The V gene lost 1 base and the J gene lost 3 bases, with 12 bases spanning the gap. The CDR3 loop is CASSLNLADTDTQYF. Written as DNA, the CDR3 is TGCGCCAGCAGCTTGAATTTGGCGGATACAGATACGCAGTATTTT.

The chain combines TRBV6-6 with TRBJ1-4; TRBD1 is a possible D gene (6 bases). Germline V CDR1 and CDR2: MNHNY, SVGAGI (reference sequence). The CDR3 totals 14 residues. Trimming cost V 5 bases and J 10 bases, with 17 bases left between them. The CDR3 loop reads CASSHDSLGGKLFF. DNA of the CDR3: TGTGCCAGCAGTCATGACAGCTTAGGGGGAAAACTGTTTTTT.

The chain recombines TRBV24-1 with TRBJ2-1; tentative D call: TRBD2 (5 bases). Trimming took 5 bases from V and 0 from J, leaving 10 bases between them. The length of the CDR3 is 15 residues. Per the germline V gene, CDR1 is KGHDR and CDR2 is SFDVKD. The DNA of the CDR3 is TGTGCCACCAGTGTCCGGGATAGCTCCTACAATGAGCAGTTCTTC. Translated: CATSVRDSSYNEQFF.

The genes are TRBV19 and TRBJ1-5; no reliable D call. CDR1 LNHDA and CDR2 SQIVND come from the germline V gene (reference sequence). The CDR3 is 13 amino acids. The V and J ends lost 6 bases and 3 bases respectively, with 9 bases between them. This CDR3 is CASRPVVNQPQHF. The DNA of the CDR3 is TGTGCCAGTAGACCGGTTGTCAATCAGCCCCAGCATTTT.

The sample holds one count of this clone. The CDR3 sequence: CASSLGGTAAYEQYF. CDR3 DNA sequence: TGCGCCAGCAGCTTGGGCGGGACAGCGGCCTACGAGCAGTACTTC. J is TRBJ2-7 and V is TRBV5-1; D is perhaps TRBD1 (7 bases). The CDR3 has 15 residues. Between the trimmed V and J ends, which lost 0 bases and 2 bases, there was a span of 12 bases. The germline gives CDR1 SGHRS, CDR2 YFSETQ. The variable domain in full, with the rest retrieved from reference TRBV5-1 and TRBJ2-7, is KAGVTQTPRYLIKTRGQQVTLSCSPISGHRSVSWYQQTPGQGLQFLFEYFSETQRNKGNFPGRFSGRQFSNSRSEMNVSTLELGDSALYLCASSLGGTAAYEQYFGPGTRLTVT.

As for this clone: The sample contains more than one DNA sequence encoding this CDR3. The V gene is TRBV5-1, the J gene TRBJ1-2, with 7 bases matching TRBD1. The CDR3 contains 13 residues. Germline loops: CDR1 SGHRS, CDR2 YFSETQ. J gave up 5 bases and V 2 bases, and 3 bases lay outside the gene matches. This chain's CDR3 is CASSLEGAYGYTF. The CDR3 nucleotides are TGCGCCAGCAGCTTAGAGGGGGCGTATGGCTACACCTTC.